The TCR beta chain under discussion was sequenced for a study of blood T cell repertoires in COVID-19. This table comes from immunoSEQ multiplex PCR, and its TCRdb copy is limited to in-frame clones, with some not included. The table records under 200,000 clones, around nine tenths of them present only once. CDR3 length: 15 residues. Trimming took off 0 bases at V and 7 bases at J, with 15 bases between the two ends. Germline CDR1 SGHRS, CDR2 YFSETQ. The material sequenced was peripheral blood. The sequence was collected from a woman aged 70 to 79 with COVID-19, enrolled during active disease. The chain has TRBV5-1 and TRBJ2-3, with D tentatively TRBD2 (6 bases). The CDR3 is CASSLGGGAGNTQYF. In nucleotides, the CDR3 is TGCGCCAGCAGCTTGGGAGGCGGGGCGGGTAATACGCAGTATTTT.